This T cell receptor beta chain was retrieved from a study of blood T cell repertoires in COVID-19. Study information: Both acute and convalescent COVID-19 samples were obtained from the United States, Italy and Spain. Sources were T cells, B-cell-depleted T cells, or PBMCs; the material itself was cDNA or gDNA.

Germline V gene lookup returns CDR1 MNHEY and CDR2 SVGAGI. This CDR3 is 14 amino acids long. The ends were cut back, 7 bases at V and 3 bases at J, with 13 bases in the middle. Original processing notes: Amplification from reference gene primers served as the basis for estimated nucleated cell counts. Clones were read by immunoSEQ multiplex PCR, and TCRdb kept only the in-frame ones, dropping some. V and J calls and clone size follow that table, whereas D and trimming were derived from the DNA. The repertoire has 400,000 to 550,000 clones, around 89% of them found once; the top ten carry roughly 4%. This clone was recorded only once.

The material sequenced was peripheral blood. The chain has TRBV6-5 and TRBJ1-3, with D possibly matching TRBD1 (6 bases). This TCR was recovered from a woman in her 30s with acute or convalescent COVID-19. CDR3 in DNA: TGTGCCAGCATTCTACAGGGTCATGGAAACACCATATATTTT. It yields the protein CASILQGHGNTIYF.